This entry is about one T cell receptor (beta chain). Antigen: not known. CDR3 length: 17 amino acids. Data came from immunoSEQ multiplex PCR; TCRdb stores just in-frame clones and leaves some out. The table lists 30,000 to 45,000 clones, 82% of them singletons. Pools of viral peptides were used by the ViraFEST assay to expand antigen-specific CD4+ T cells ahead of sequencing. Culture proceeded for 10 days, and CD4+ T cells were then isolated. Either the BNT162b2 or mRNA-1273 vaccine was given to participants in two doses. Testing of the vaccine recipients showed negative nucleocapsid antibodies and no prior SARS-CoV-2 infection. Fresh IL-2-containing medium replaced half the medium on days 3 and 7. This sample is part of a study of vaccination effects on CD4 cells after COVID-19.

The source of this sequence is a human donor who received a COVID-19 vaccine. Some clones in this sample may be carry-over from other donors' samples. The rearrangement uses TRBV21-1 and TRBJ2-1; the D call of TRBD2 is as the table states it, not checked on the DNA. TRBV21-1 is given as a pseudogene. Sequencing was performed on CD4+ T cells from PBMCs cultured with HCoV-NL63 spike peptides, taken after COVID-19 vaccination. CDR3 loop: CASSKVPGGPRVHEQFF. The CDR3 nucleotides read TGTGCCAGCAGCAAAGTACCGGGGGGACCTCGAGTCCATGAGCAGTTCTTC.